Below, one TCR beta chain is given with its context. Its specificity is unknown. The sample originates from a study of glioma-infiltrating T cells after dendritic cell vaccination. TCRdb's table, derived via immunoSEQ multiplex PCR, lists solely in-frame clones and lacks some. The sample consists of about 92,000 clones, more than 75% of them appearing once. Study-level points and caveats: Patients with more pretreatment TILs had longer time to progression and survival. Few patients contributed both blood and tumor specimens.

Isocitrate dehydrogenase mutation was absent in all glioblastoma patients. The CDR3 has 18 amino acids. V lost 3 bases, J lost 6 bases, and 18 bases stayed unmatched. Germline values: CDR1 MNHNS, CDR2 SASEGT. Sequencing used blood, obtained before dendritic cell vaccination. The receptor comes from a human donor with glioblastoma. The V and J genes are TRBV6-1 and TRBJ1-2; 8 nucleotides match TRBD1. The CDR3 reads CASSDLDRGPQGRDGYTF. As DNA, the CDR3 is TGTGCCAGCAGTGACCTCGACAGGGGCCCCCAGGGACGAGATGGCTACACCTTC.